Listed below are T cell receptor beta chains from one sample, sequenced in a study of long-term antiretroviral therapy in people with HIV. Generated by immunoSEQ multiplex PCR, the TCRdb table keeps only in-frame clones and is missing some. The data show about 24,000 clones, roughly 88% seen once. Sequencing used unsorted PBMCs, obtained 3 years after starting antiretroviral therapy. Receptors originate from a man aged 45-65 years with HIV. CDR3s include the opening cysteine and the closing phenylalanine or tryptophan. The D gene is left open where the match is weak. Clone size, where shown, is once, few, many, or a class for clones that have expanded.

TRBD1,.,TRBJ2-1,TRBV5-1,TGCGCCAGCAGCCTACAGGGGGCCAACTACAATGAGCAGTTCTTC,CASSLQGANYNEQFF
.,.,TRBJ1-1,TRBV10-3,TGTGCCATCAGTACAGCGAACACTGAAGCTTTCTTT,CAISTANTEAFF
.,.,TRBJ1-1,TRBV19,TGTGCCAGTGACCAAAGGGACACTGAAGCTTTCTTT,CASDQRDTEAFF
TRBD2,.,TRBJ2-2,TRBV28,TGTGCCAGCAGTTTAGGGGGAGGGCCCGACACCGGGGAGCTGTTTTTT,CASSLGGGPDTGELFF
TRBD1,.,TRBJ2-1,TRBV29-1,TGCAGCGCCGGGACAGGGTCCAATGAGCAGTTCTTC,CSAGTGSNEQFF
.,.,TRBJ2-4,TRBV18,TGTGCCAGCTCACCTGGGACCGATTATTATCCGGCCAAAAACATTCAGTACTTC,CASSPGTDYYPAKNIQYF
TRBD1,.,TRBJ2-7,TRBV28,TGTGCCAGCAGGATCGGGACAGGCTTCTACGAGCAGTACTTC,CASRIGTGFYEQYF
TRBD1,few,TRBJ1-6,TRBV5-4,TGTGCCAGCAGCCCCGCGACAGGGAACTCACCCCTCCACTTT,CASSPATGNSPLHF
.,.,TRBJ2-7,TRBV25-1,TGTGCCAGCAGTGAATGGGGGGAAGGTGGCGAGCAGTACTTC,CASSEWGEGGEQYF
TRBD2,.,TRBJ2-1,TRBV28,TGTGCCAGCAGTTTTAGCCTAGCGGGGGTTTACAATGAGCAGTTCTTC,CASSFSLAGVYNEQFF
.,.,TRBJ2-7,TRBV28,TGTGCCAGCAGTCCCCCACAGGGAGGGGAATACGAGCAGTACTTC,CASSPPQGGEYEQYF
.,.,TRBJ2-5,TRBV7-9,TGTGCCAGCAGCTTAAATCCCCCCTACCGCGGGCGGAAAGAGACCCAGTACTTC,CASSLNPPYRGRKETQYF